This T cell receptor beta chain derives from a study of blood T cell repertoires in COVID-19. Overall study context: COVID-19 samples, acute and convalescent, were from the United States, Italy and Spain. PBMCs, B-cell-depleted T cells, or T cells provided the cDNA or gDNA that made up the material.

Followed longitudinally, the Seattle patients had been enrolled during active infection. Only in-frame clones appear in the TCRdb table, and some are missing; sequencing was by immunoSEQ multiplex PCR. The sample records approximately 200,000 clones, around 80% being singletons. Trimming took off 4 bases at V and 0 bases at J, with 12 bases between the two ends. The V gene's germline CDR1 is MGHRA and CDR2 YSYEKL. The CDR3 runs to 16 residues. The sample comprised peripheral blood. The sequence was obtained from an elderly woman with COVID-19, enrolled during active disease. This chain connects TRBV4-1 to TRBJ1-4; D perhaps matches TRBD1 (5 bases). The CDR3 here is CASSPVRGTTNEKLFF. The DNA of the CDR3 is TGCGCCAGCAGCCCGGTAAGGGGAACAACTAATGAAAAACTGTTTTTT.